Here is one T cell receptor (beta chain) with its context. This clonotype was counted between two and nine times. Its antigen has not been determined. Base qualities were left out, and no much larger clone turns up one base away. All donors were healthy Caucasians. Receptors were amplified or captured by 5' RACE. Sequencing took place on an Illumina HiSeq 2000. A universal primer binding site was added through template switching, and the final cDNA carried a unique molecular identifier so that TCR cDNA molecules could be counted accurately. Specific primers in the conserved constant-segment region were used to synthesize first-strand cDNA for the TCR alpha and beta chains. To control for contamination, each cDNA library was double barcoded with a SMART-Mk sample barcode plus Illumina barcodes. Two successive PCR steps introduced TruSeq adapter sequences along with Illumina sample barcodes. The Illumina HiSeq platform was used with custom primers to sequence TCR alpha and beta cDNA libraries. The study's processing was this. MiGEC processed the raw reads to extract unique molecular identifiers, while MiXCR was used to determine the CDR3 positions. Recombination models were inferred per individual with the repgenHMM and IGoR tools using an EM algorithm. The tcR package in R was used for shared clonotype analysis, with sharing normalized by the product of cloneset sizes. Out-of-frame nonproductive sequences were analyzed to study raw recombination free of thymic and clonal selection effects. In TCRdb, the public reads were trimmed at Q25 with fastp and aligned with MiXCR, with productive beta chains retained. Entries that share a CDR3 protein sequence are merged under the most common genes and DNA. The V and J calls reflect TCRdb's pipeline rather than the authors' work. The sample records around 1.7 million distinct CDR3 sequences, about 31% of which are singletons. About 0.27% of the sample comes from the top ten.

V has 0 bases trimmed and J has 7 bases trimmed; junction bases matching no gene number 8. CDR1 and CDR2 (DFQATT, SNEGSKA) derive from the germline V gene (reference sequence). Taken from cysteine to phenylalanine, the CDR3 has 15 residues. Only CDR3 DNA remains: 45 bases, in frame from the first base. The sample comes from a study of identical twins (dated by TCRdb to about 2016). In terms of the full investigation: To test whether fetal clonotypes persist, this study deep-sequenced TCR alpha and beta repertoires from monozygotic twins, from unrelated adults of various ages, and from cord blood. To rule out contamination, replicate twin experiments were performed at different times with different library preparation protocols.

The paper's findings and limits, for the study overall: In monozygotic twins, recombination models systematically underestimated out-of-frame TCR alpha sharing, but the models matched the sharing seen between unrelated individuals. The excess sharing between twins in beta out-of-frame sequences was weaker because fewer shared sequences reduced the signal-to-noise ratio. Fewer insertions were carried by abundant cord blood beta clonotypes; a weaker similar trend was observed in young adult naive repertoires, while no such trend was observed in memory repertoires. Compared with coincidental sharing between unrelated individuals, an excess of low generation-probability sequences was observed among out-of-frame TCR alpha sequences shared between twins. Because the same donors could not be followed over many years, conclusions were based on cross-sectional statistical analysis. Zero-insertion analyses could be partly confounded by invariant T cells such as MAIT and iNKT, although diverse VJ usage argued against such confounding for most clonotypes.

The specimen sequenced was cord blood. The sequence derives from a newborn girl in good health. The rearrangement joined TRBV20-1 to TRBJ2-5, with 10 bases in between that match TRBD1. The nucleotide sequence is TGCAGTGCTAGAGATGGGAGGACAGGGGGTGGGACCCAGTACTTC. It encodes CSARDGRTGGGTQYF.